The rows below give T cell receptor beta chains drawn from one sample of a study of early T cells in non-severe SARS-CoV-2 infection. TCRdb independently ran MiXCR on the 5' RACE reads; one entry per CDR3 protein. Here the sample spans about 19,000 distinct CDR3 sequences, 4.5% to 6.5% being singletons. The sample taken for sequencing was whole blood. The source of these receptors is an adult who was a healthcare worker with PCR-confirmed SARS-CoV-2 infection or an uninfected control (not recorded which). Both conserved end residues are part of each CDR3. Each record gives: D gene, V gene, J gene, clone size, CDR3 DNA, CDR3 protein. D genes are given only for firm matches. For some rows the clone size is stated as once, few or many, or as a class when expanded; others skip it.

>.|TRBV28|TRBJ2-7|many
TGTGCCAGCAGTTTACTTGACAGCGGGTCCGTATACTTC
CASSLLDSGSVYF
>.|TRBV28|TRBJ1-2|.
TGTGTCAGCAGTAGGGGCTTTGGATATGGCTACACCTTC
CVSSRGFGYGYTF
>.|TRBV30|TRBJ1-1|many
TGTGCCTGGAGCCATGGACAGAACACTGAAGCTTTCTTT
CAWSHGQNTEAFF
>.|TRBV5-1|TRBJ1-1|many
TGCGCCAGCAGCTTGCTGACCCTGAACACTGAAGCTTTCTTT
CASSLLTLNTEAFF
>TRBD2|TRBV12-3/TRBV12-4|TRBJ2-1|many
TGTGCCAGCAGTCCCACCCTAGCGGGAGCTGGGAATGAGCAGTTCTTC
CASSPTLAGAGNEQFF
>.|TRBV21-1|TRBJ2-7|many
TGTGCCAGCAGCAATACCCCGGGACAGGGAAAAGGCGAGCAGTACTTC
CASSNTPGQGKGEQYF
>.|TRBV19|TRBJ2-1|many
TGTGCCAGTAGTATTGACAGGAGCTCCTACAATGAGCAGTTCTTC
CASSIDRSSYNEQFF
>.|TRBV12-3/TRBV12-4|TRBJ1-6|.
TGTGCCAGCAGTTTACTAGACTCACCCCTCCACTTT
CASSLLDSPLHF
>.|TRBV4-1|TRBJ2-5|.
TGCGTCAGCAGCCAAGAGGGGGGACGCCTAGCAGAGACCCAGTACTTC
CVSSQEGGRLAETQYF
>.|TRBV12-3/TRBV12-4|TRBJ1-5|many
TGTGCCAGCAGTTTCGTCGCGGGGGGGAATCAGCCCCAGCATTTT
CASSFVAGGNQPQHF
>TRBD1|TRBV20-1|TRBJ2-3|few
TGCAGTGCTAACAGGGGGCAATTCACAGATACGCAGTATTTT
CSANRGQFTDTQYF
>.|TRBV6-1|TRBJ2-1|many
TGTGGCGTCCGACTTCTTAATGAGCAGTTCTTC
CGVRLLNEQFF
>.|TRBV4-1|TRBJ1-1|many
TGCGCCAGCAGCCAAGATGGGGGGATCTCTCACATGAACACTGAAGCTTTCTTT
CASSQDGGISHMNTEAFF
>TRBD1|TRBV19|TRBJ1-1|many
TGTGCCAGTAGTGAAGGGGGCGGCACTGAAGCTTTCTTT
CASSEGGGTEAFF